The 21 T cell receptor beta chains below all came from one sample that was sequenced in a study of T cell responses to AZD1222 COVID-19 vaccine. Sequencing used immunoSEQ multiplex PCR; TCRdb keeps in-frame clones, though not all of them. The sample yields under 150,000 clones, 92% seen once. This specimen was peripheral blood, taken 28 days after the second AZD1222 dose. These receptors were obtained from an adult who received the AZD1222 COVID-19 vaccine.

This chain joins TRBV7-6 and TRBJ2-1; possibly TRBD2 for D (5 bases). The germline V gene has CDR1 SGHVS and CDR2 FNYEAQ. CDR3 length: 11 residues. V lost 3 bases and J lost 10, with 7 bases in between. The CDR3 DNA follows: TGTGCCAGCAGCTTTAGCGTAGAGCAGTTCTTC. It specifies CASSFSVEQFF.

This clone was found once. The CDR3 protein is CASSPLAGNQETQYF. In DNA, the CDR3 is TGTGCCAGCTCACCACTAGCGGGTAACCAAGAGACCCAGTACTTC. The chain carries TRBV18 and TRBJ2-5, with 7 bases lining up with TRBD2. Germline V CDR1 and CDR2: KGHSH, LQKENI. This CDR3 comprises 15 residues. Trimming cost V 1 base and J 0 bases; bases outside gene matches: 2.

The chain recombines TRBV7-8 with TRBJ1-6; D is unresolved. This CDR3 has 15 amino acids. Trimming removed 4 bases at V and 8 bases at J, with 15 bases between. Per the germline V gene, CDR1 is SGHVS and CDR2 is FQNEAQ. CDR3 residues: CASSSAGQSYSPLHF. Written as DNA, the CDR3 is TGTGCCAGCAGCTCTGCCGGTCAATCTTATTCACCCCTCCACTTT. Variable domain in full (rest from reference TRBV7-8 and TRBJ1-6): GAGVSQSPRYKVAKRGQDVALRCDPISGHVSLFWYQQALGQGPEFLTYFQNEAQLDKSGLPSDRFFAERPEGSVSTLKIQRTQQEDSAVYLCASSSAGQSYSPLHFGNGTRLTVT.

This chain connects TRBV27 to TRBJ2-7; 9 bases match TRBD1. The V and J ends lost 7 bases and 6 bases, in that order; junction bases with no gene match: 7. Germline loops: CDR1 MNHEY, CDR2 SMNVEV (reference sequence). There are 13 residues in the CDR3. The CDR3 sequence is CASKRQGDLEQYF. The CDR3 coding sequence is TGTGCCAGCAAGAGACAGGGGGATCTCGAGCAGTACTTC.

The J gene is TRBJ1-3, the V gene TRBV6-5; D is possibly TRBD1 (6 bases). With 10 bases removed from V and 0 bases from J, the gap between germline ends came to 13 bases. The CDR3 length is 14 residues. The germline gives CDR1 MNHEY, CDR2 SVGAGI. The DNA of the CDR3 is TGTGCCACCCTCACAGGGAGCTCTGGAAACACCATATATTTT. This encodes CATLTGSSGNTIYF.

The chain has TRBV24-1 and TRBJ1-1, with 9 positions matching TRBD1. The CDR3 is 15 amino acids. Looked up from germline, CDR1 is KGHDR and CDR2 is SFDVKD. V shed 4 bases and J 5 bases; nucleotides not matched to a gene: 7. This chain's CDR3 is CATSDPGQGGTEAFF. The CDR3 region has the DNA TGTGCCACCAGTGACCCGGGACAGGGTGGAACTGAAGCTTTCTTT.

This clone showed up just once. V usage is TRBV14 and J usage is TRBJ2-7; tentative D call: TRBD1 (6 bases). The V end was cut by 3 bases, the J end by 1 base, with 13 bases between. The CDR3 sequence is 15 residues long. The germline CDR1 and CDR2 sequences are SGHDN and FVKESK. CDR3 DNA: TGTGCCAGCAGCCACCTTCAGGGGACGTCCTACGAGCAGTACTTC. Its protein is CASSHLQGTSYEQYF.

This chain uses TRBV19 with TRBJ2-5; tentatively, D is TRBD1 or TRBD2 (6 bases each). With 4 bases removed from V and 10 bases from J, the gap between germline ends came to 22 bases. Germline V gene lookup returns CDR1 LNHDA and CDR2 SQIVND (reference sequence). The CDR3 has 15 amino acids. The CDR3 sequence is CASSTQETSGAIQYF. CDR3 DNA: TGTGCCAGTAGTACCCAAGAGACTTCGGGGGCGATCCAGTACTTC.

This rearrangement joins TRBV5-5 to TRBJ2-7; tentatively, D is TRBD1 or TRBD2 (5 bases each). The V gene's germline CDR1 is SGHKS and CDR2 YYEKEE (reference sequence). Trimming cost V 0 bases and J 3 bases, with 7 bases left between them. The CDR3 is made up of 13 amino acids. The CDR3 loop reads CASSLGGVYEQYF. The CDR3 DNA follows: TGTGCCAGCAGCTTGGGAGGGGTCTACGAGCAGTACTTC.

V and J are TRBV4-1 and TRBJ2-1; D is possibly TRBD1 or TRBD2 (5 bases each). Trimming took 0 bases from V and 0 from J, leaving 6 bases between them. The CDR3 has 15 amino acids. Germline loops: CDR1 MGHRA, CDR2 YSYEKL. The CDR3 here is CASSQDGGSYNEQFF. In DNA, the CDR3 is TGCGCCAGCAGCCAAGATGGGGGCTCCTACAATGAGCAGTTCTTC.

J is TRBJ1-4 and V is TRBV5-1, with D possibly being TRBD1 (5 bases). Germline-derived CDR1 and CDR2 are SGHRS and YFSETQ. This CDR3 is built from 15 residues. Deletions cut 2 bases from V and 8 bases from J, with 16 bases between. The CDR3 nucleotides are TGCGCCAGCAGCTTTTTTGACCCCGGGGCGGAAAAACTGTTTTTT. Translation: CASSFFDPGAEKLFF.

This sequence joins TRBV19 and TRBJ1-3; no definite D call. Deletions cut 0 bases from V and 1 base from J, with 13 bases between. Germline V gives CDR1 LNHDA, CDR2 SQIVND (reference sequence). The CDR3 length is 17 residues. CDR3 residues: CASSIDREHPSGNTIYF. The CDR3 DNA reads as TGTGCCAGTAGTATAGATCGAGAACACCCATCTGGAAACACCATATATTTT.

The chain links TRBV9 to TRBJ2-2; 13 nucleotides line up with TRBD2. Germline CDR1 and CDR2: SGDLS and YYNGEE. The trim removed 0 bases at V and 6 bases at J, leaving 5 bases unmatched. The CDR3 is 17 amino acids. CDR3: CASSVVGTSGTAGELFF. CDR3 nucleotides: TGTGCCAGCAGCGTAGTAGGGACTAGCGGGACAGCCGGGGAGCTGTTTTTT.

In this sample, this clone turned up once. DNA of the CDR3: TGTGCCACCCAACAGGGTCCGGGCTCTGGAAACACCATATATTTT. Amino acid sequence: CATQQGPGSGNTIYF. V usage is TRBV10-3 and J usage is TRBJ1-3; perhaps TRBD1 as D (6 bases). Trimming left V 10 bases short and J 0 bases short, with 16 bases between. The germline gives CDR1 ENHRY, CDR2 SYGVKD. The CDR3 is 15 amino acids.

The V gene is TRBV5-5, the J gene TRBJ2-4; perhaps TRBD1 as D (6 bases). The V end lost 1 base, the J end lost 0 bases, and 20 bases lay between the germline ends. Germline V CDR1 and CDR2: SGHKS, YYEKEE (reference sequence). This CDR3 comprises 19 residues. In nucleotides, the CDR3 is TGTGCCAGCAGCTTGTATGACTACAGGGCCTCCATAGCCAAAAACATTCAGTACTTC. Translation: CASSLYDYRASIAKNIQYF.

V gene TRBV6-5 combines with J gene TRBJ2-5; 9 bases are shared with TRBD1. V shed 6 bases, J shed 4 bases, and the junction held 3 bases outside the gene matches. There are 13 residues in the CDR3. Germline loops: CDR1 MNHEY, CDR2 SVGAGI. Here the CDR3 reads CASSRDRAETQYF. The CDR3 DNA is TGTGCCAGCAGCCGGGACAGGGCAGAGACCCAGTACTTC.

The chain has TRBV2 and TRBJ1-5, with 11 bases matching TRBD1. CDR1 is SNHLY, CDR2 FYNNEI, per germline. The ends lost 4 bases at V and 6 bases at J; junction bases unmatched: 2. This CDR3 has 14 residues. The CDR3 DNA follows: TGTGCCAGCAGTGGGGACAGGGGGACTCAGCCCCAGCATTTT. It specifies CASSGDRGTQPQHF. Full variable domain (outside the CDR3, taken from reference TRBV2 and TRBJ1-5): EPEVTQTPSHQVTQMGQEVILRCVPISNHLYFYWYRQILGQKVEFLVSFYNNEISEKSEIFDDQFSVERPDGSNFTLKIRSTKLEDSAMYFCASSGDRGTQPQHFGDGTRLSIL.

V and J are TRBV7-2 and TRBJ1-1; possibly TRBD1 for D (5 bases). The ends were cut back, 1 base at V and 6 bases at J, with 9 bases in the middle. There are 13 residues in the CDR3. The germline V gene encodes CDR1 SGHTA and CDR2 FQGNSA. The CDR3 DNA follows: TGTGCCAGCAGCTTAGGGAGGGGCGCTGAAGCTTTCTTT. Translation: CASSLGRGAEAFF.

The V and J genes are TRBV11-3 and TRBJ1-1; TRBD1 is a possible D gene (5 bases). This CDR3 is built from 14 residues. Trimming shortened V by 3 bases and J by 1 base, and 9 bases separated the two germline ends. Germline values: CDR1 SGHNT, CDR2 YENEEA. CDR3: CASSFGGSNTEAFF. The CDR3 bases are TGTGCCAGCAGCTTCGGGGGGTCGAACACTGAAGCTTTCTTT.

V is TRBV20-1 and J is TRBJ2-7; D possibly corresponds to TRBD1 (5 bases). The CDR3 totals 15 residues. The germline V and J ends were trimmed by 3 bases and 0 bases, with 15 bases remaining between them. Looked up from germline, CDR1 is DFQATT and CDR2 is SNEGSKA (reference sequence). The CDR3 region is CSASVPERGSYEQYV. The CDR3 nucleotides read TGCAGTGCTAGTGTACCAGAAAGGGGCTCCTACGAGCAGTACGTC.

This chain links TRBV6-6 with TRBJ1-1; D is uncertain. Trimming took off 2 bases at V and 0 bases at J, with 4 bases between the two ends. Germline V gives CDR1 MNHNY, CDR2 SVGAGI (reference sequence). This CDR3 region has 13 residues. The CDR3 region has the DNA TGTGCCAGCAGTTACCTCTTGAACACTGAAGCTTTCTTT. This encodes CASSYLLNTEAFF.